This TCR beta chain is drawn from a study of CD8+ T cells in alopecia areata. Treatment in this sample: oral pan-JAK inhibitor, 5-10 mg twice daily. Trimming left V 6 bases short and J 0 bases short, with 11 bases between. In germline, CDR1 is SQVTM, CDR2 ANQGSEA. The length of the CDR3 is 13 residues. Sequencing relied on a cDNA template that was reverse transcribed from extracted RNA. The data were produced by immunoSEQ multiplex PCR, yet TCRdb's version contains in-frame clones alone and is incomplete. The sample lists some 130,000 clones, 50% to 55% occurring once. This receptor was identified in a human donor with alopecia areata. The sample here was CD4+ T cells sorted from blood, taken at week 4, from a patient treated with tofacitinib. This rearrangement joins TRBV29-1 to TRBJ1-1; D possibly corresponds to TRBD1 (5 bases). CDR3: CSVGHLMNTEAFF. DNA for the CDR3: TGCAGCGTCGGACACCTCATGAACACTGAAGCTTTCTTT.